The 13 T cell receptor beta chains given below trace back to one sample, sequenced in a study of blood T cell repertoires in COVID-19. The protocol was immunoSEQ multiplex PCR, while the TCRdb copy is restricted to in-frame clones and leaves out a portion. This sample yields 150,000 to 200,000 clones, of which 80% to 85% are seen a single time; approximately 10% belongs to the top ten. The sample taken for sequencing was peripheral blood. These receptors were obtained from a man aged 65-85 years with active or convalescent COVID-19.

The V call is TRBV7-2, the J call TRBJ1-5; D is unresolved. This CDR3 is built from 17 residues. The V gene lost 5 bases and the J gene lost 2 bases, with 19 bases spanning the gap. CDR1 is SGHTA, CDR2 FQGNSA, per germline. The CDR3 sequence is CASSPWYIFSGNQPQHF. For the CDR3, the DNA is TGTGCCAGCAGCCCCTGGTACATTTTCTCCGGCAATCAGCCCCAGCATTTT. The whole variable domain, filled in from reference TRBV7-2 and TRBJ1-5, reads GAGVSQSPSNKVTEKGKDVELRCDPISGHTALYWYRQSLGQGLEFLIYFQGNSAPDKSGLPSDRFSAERTGGSVSTLTIQRTQQEDSAVYLCASSPWYIFSGNQPQHFGDGTRLSIL.

The J gene is TRBJ2-4, the V gene TRBV4-2, with a weak D call TRBD2 (5 bases). Germline lookup yields CDR1 LGHNA and CDR2 YNFKEQ. CDR3 size: 14 residues. Trimming removed 0 bases at V and 11 bases at J, with 14 bases between. The DNA for the CDR3 is TGTGCCAGCAGCCAAGATGGGCGGCCGAGGGTTCAGTACTTC. As protein: CASSQDGRPRVQYF.

The chain combines TRBV2 with TRBJ1-2, with D possibly being TRBD1 (5 bases). Between the trimmed V and J ends, which lost 4 bases and 8 bases, there was a span of 17 bases. The germline V gene encodes CDR1 SNHLY and CDR2 FYNNEI. The CDR3 loop spans 14 amino acids. This chain's CDR3 is CASSARADLGGYTF. The CDR3 region has the DNA TGTGCCAGCAGTGCCAGGGCCGATCTGGGCGGCTACACCTTC.

The rearrangement uses TRBV19 and TRBJ1-2, with D possibly matching TRBD1 (5 bases). With 1 base removed from V and 4 bases from J, the gap between germline ends came to 13 bases. Germline V gene lookup returns CDR1 LNHDA and CDR2 SQIVND (reference sequence). The CDR3 extends over 15 amino acids. This CDR3 is CASSIVWGSGYGYTF. CDR3 nucleotide sequence: TGTGCCAGTAGTATAGTATGGGGCTCGGGCTATGGCTACACCTTC. The whole variable domain, filled in from reference TRBV19 and TRBJ1-2, reads DGGITQSPKYLFRKEGQNVTLSCEQNLNHDAMYWYRQDPGQGLRLIYYSQIVNDFQKGDIAEGYSVSREKKESFPLTVTSAQKNPTAFYLCASSIVWGSGYGYTFGSGTRLTVV.

This clone has only one observation. The CDR3 loop is CASSLVEAGEQFF. The CDR3 coding sequence is TGTGCCAGCAGTTTAGTAGAGGCGGGGGAGCAGTTCTTC. This chain joins TRBV12-3 or TRBV12-4 and TRBJ2-1; D might be TRBD2 (6 bases). Trimming cost V 1 base and J 10 bases, with 11 bases left between them. The CDR3 is made up of 13 amino acids.

V and J are TRBV7-2 and TRBJ2-7, with D possibly being TRBD1 (5 bases). Germline values: CDR1 SGHTA, CDR2 FQGNSA. The CDR3 is 15 residues long. Trimming stripped 7 bases from V and 7 bases from J, with 23 bases between. This chain's CDR3 is CASTKTDRNPWEQYF. The CDR3 DNA reads TGTGCCAGCACCAAGACAGATCGGAATCCTTGGGAGCAGTACTTC.

The chain couples TRBV4-1 to TRBJ2-2, with 16 nucleotides matching TRBD2. The CDR3 totals 19 residues. J gave up 7 bases and V 3 bases, and 11 bases lay outside the gene matches. CDR1 and CDR2 from the germline V gene are MGHRA and YSYEKL. The CDR3 coding sequence is TGCGCCAGCAGCCATCCATCGGGACTAGCGGGAGGGCCTGGCGGGGAGCTGTTTTTT. It specifies CASSHPSGLAGGPGGELFF.

In DNA form, the CDR3 reads TGTGCCAGCAGCTTAGCGCTGGTCCGCAGGGGGAGAGATACGCAGTATTTT. Encoded protein: CASSLALVRRGRDTQYF. J is TRBJ2-3 and V is TRBV7-8; 7 bases line up with TRBD1. Per germline, CDR1 SGHVS and CDR2 FQNEAQ. Trimming cost V 0 bases and J 5 bases; bases outside gene matches: 11. CDR3 length: 17 residues. Based on the CDR3 plus reference TRBV7-8 and TRBJ2-3, the full variable domain is GAGVSQSPRYKVAKRGQDVALRCDPISGHVSLFWYQQALGQGPEFLTYFQNEAQLDKSGLPSDRFFAERPEGSVSTLKIQRTQQEDSAVYLCASSLALVRRGRDTQYFGPGTRLTVL.

The chain couples TRBV6-2 or TRBV6-3 to TRBJ2-2, with TRBD1 as a possible D gene (6 bases). CDR1 MNHEY and CDR2 SVGEGT come from the germline V gene. The CDR3 has 15 residues. The V end was cut by 6 bases, the J end by 1 base, with 12 bases between. The CDR3 bases are TGTGCCAGCAGCCTAGACAGGAAGAACACCGGGGAGCTGTTTTTT. As protein: CASSLDRKNTGELFF.

As DNA, the CDR3 is TGTGCCACCAGCAGAGAACCCTTCCGGTTGGGAGGGGAAGATCGACAAAACACTGAAGCTTTCTTT. Protein sequence: CATSREPFRLGGEDRQNTEAFF. J is TRBJ1-1 and V is TRBV15, with D possibly matching TRBD1 (5 bases). The CDR3 length is 22 residues. Trimming stripped 0 bases from V and 2 bases from J, with 31 bases between. The germline V gene has CDR1 LNHNV and CDR2 YYDKDF (reference sequence).

The sample holds one count of this clone. The chain uses TRBV10-3 and TRBJ2-7, with D hard to call. The germline V gene has CDR1 ENHRY and CDR2 SYGVKD. V was trimmed by 5 bases and J by 4 bases, leaving 9 bases between them. This CDR3 comprises 12 residues. CDR3 coding DNA: TGTGCCATCAGTATGGCCTTGTACGAGCAGTACTTC. Translated: CAISMALYEQYF.

V usage is TRBV19 and J usage is TRBJ1-2; 9 bases fit TRBD1. Germline CDR1 and CDR2: LNHDA and SQIVND (reference sequence). Trimming took 7 bases from V and 0 from J; bases not matched to a gene: 12. The CDR3 has 17 amino acids. The CDR3 DNA reads as TGTGCCAGTAATACCCAGCTGGGACAGGGAGCTAACTATGGCTACACCTTC. This codes for CASNTQLGQGANYGYTF.

This chain joins TRBV7-3 and TRBJ2-1; D may be TRBD2 (6 bases). This CDR3 region has 14 residues. Germline assignment: CDR1 SGHTA and CDR2 FQGTGA. Deletions cut 4 bases from V and 5 bases from J, with 12 bases between. The CDR3: CASSSLGGDNEQFF. DNA of the CDR3: TGTGCCAGCAGCTCCCTCGGGGGTGACAATGAGCAGTTCTTC.